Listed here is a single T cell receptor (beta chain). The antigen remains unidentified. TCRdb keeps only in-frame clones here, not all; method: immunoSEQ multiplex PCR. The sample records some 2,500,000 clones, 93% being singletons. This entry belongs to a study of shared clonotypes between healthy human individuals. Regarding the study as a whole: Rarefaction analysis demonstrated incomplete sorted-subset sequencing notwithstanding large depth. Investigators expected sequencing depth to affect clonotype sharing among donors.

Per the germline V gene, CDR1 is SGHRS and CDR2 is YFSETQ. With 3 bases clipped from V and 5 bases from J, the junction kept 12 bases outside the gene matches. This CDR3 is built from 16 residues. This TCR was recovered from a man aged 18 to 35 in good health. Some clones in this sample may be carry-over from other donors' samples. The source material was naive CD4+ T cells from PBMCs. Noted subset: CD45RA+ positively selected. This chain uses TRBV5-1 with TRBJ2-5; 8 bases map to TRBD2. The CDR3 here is CASSWLGLGNSETQYF. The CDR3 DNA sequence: TGCGCCAGCAGCTGGCTGGGACTAGGGAACTCGGAGACCCAGTACTTC.